This T cell receptor (beta chain) derives from a study of shared clonotypes between healthy human individuals. The V end was cut by 4 bases, the J end by 8 bases, with 20 bases between. Germline assignment: CDR1 MNHNS and CDR2 SASEGT. The CDR3 is 15 residues long. Clones were sequenced by immunoSEQ multiplex PCR, and TCRdb holds only the in-frame ones, with some missing. The data contain 2 million to 2.5 million clones, 90% to 97% of them seen just once; the ten biggest clones take up roughly 0.13%. The chain joins TRBV6-1 to TRBJ1-2, with D possibly TRBD1 on 6 matching bases. This clonotype was sampled from a man aged 18 to 35 in good health. What was sequenced was naive CD4+ T cells sorted from blood. The subset here: CD45RA+ positively selected. CDR3 sequence reads: CASSAPGKGQWGYTF. The DNA of the CDR3 is TGTGCCAGCAGTGCCCCTGGGAAAGGACAGTGGGGCTACACCTTC.